Following are 9 T cell receptor beta chains from one sample sequenced in a study of cytomegalovirus exposure and HLA in healthy donors. PCR used 60 Vbeta primers and 13 Jbeta primers. Assay: immunoSEQ multiplex PCR; the TCRdb copy retains only in-frame clones and omits some. This sample's table reports around 97,000 clones. Sequencing input: PBMCs. The receptors shown here come from a man between 35 and 55 years old in good health and CMV-seronegative.

The chain links TRBV29-1 to TRBJ2-2, with TRBD1 as a possible D gene (6 bases). This CDR3 has 14 amino acids. V was shortened by 8 bases and J by 4 bases, with 17 bases between the two germline ends. The germline gives CDR1 SQVTM, CDR2 ANQGSEA. CDR3 nucleotide sequence: TGCAGCACCCCGAAATCAGGGGCCACCGGGGAGCTGTTTTTT. Protein product: CSTPKSGATGELFF.

This rearrangement joins TRBV4-1 to TRBJ2-7; TRBD1 might be the D (6 bases). The CDR3 has 14 amino acids. Trimming left V 4 bases short and J 2 bases short, with 12 bases between. Germline V lookup: CDR1 MGHRA, CDR2 YSYEKL. The CDR3 nucleotides read TGCGCCAGCAGCCTCCGGGACACCACCTACGAGCAGTACTTC. It encodes CASSLRDTTYEQYF.

The chain carries TRBV7-6 and TRBJ2-2, with D hard to call. Germline V CDR1 and CDR2: SGHVS, FNYEAQ. The germline V and J ends were trimmed by 0 bases and 1 base, with 6 bases remaining between them. The CDR3 loop spans 15 amino acids. The CDR3 nucleotides are TGTGCCAGCAGCTTAGCGTCCGTGAACACCGGGGAGCTGTTTTTT. As protein: CASSLASVNTGELFF.

This sequence joins TRBV19 and TRBJ2-7; D remains unclear. CDR1 and CDR2 from the germline V gene are LNHDA and SQIVND (reference sequence). The CDR3 runs to 11 residues. The V end was cut by 3 bases, the J end by 5 bases, with 5 bases between. The CDR3 spells CASSMTNEQYF. The CDR3 DNA is TGTGCCAGTAGTATGACAAACGAGCAGTACTTC.

This sequence joins TRBV7-2 and TRBJ2-3, with 8 bases lining up with TRBD2. The CDR3 sequence is 14 residues long. CDR1 is SGHTA, CDR2 FQGNSA, per germline. J was trimmed by 15 bases and V by 5 bases; bases with no gene match: 16. The CDR3 nucleotides read TGTGCCAGCAGCCCGATAGCGGGACACACATCCTTATATTTT. It translates to CASSPIAGHTSLYF.

The chain employs TRBV11-2 and TRBJ2-3; TRBD2 matches 7 bases. The junction had 7 bases not matched to a gene; V was cut back by 5 bases and J by 2 bases. The CDR3 is 15 amino acids. Germline V CDR1 and CDR2: SGHAT, FQNNGV. CDR3 in amino acids: CASSQGLTYTDTQYF. The CDR3 DNA sequence: TGTGCCAGCAGCCAGGGACTAACCTACACAGATACGCAGTATTTT.

The chain has TRBV7-2 and TRBJ2-5, with 8 bases aligning to TRBD1. The CDR3 spans 11 residues. Germline-derived CDR1 and CDR2 are SGHTA and FQGNSA. J was trimmed by 5 bases and V by 8 bases; bases with no gene match: 1. Written as DNA, the CDR3 is TGTGCCAGCCGACAGGGGGAGACCCAGTACTTC. This encodes CASRQGETQYF.

The rearrangement links TRBV4-3 to TRBJ1-1, with 12 bases aligning to TRBD1. The length of the CDR3 is 15 residues. Germline assignment: CDR1 LGHNA and CDR2 YSLEER. V trimming: 3 bases; J trimming: 3 bases; junction bases outside the gene matches: 2. DNA for the CDR3: TGCGCCAGCAGCCAGGGGACAGGGGGCGACACTGAAGCTTTCTTT. This sequence encodes CASSQGTGGDTEAFF.

This rearrangement joins TRBV19 to TRBJ2-1; D gene ambiguous. The CDR3 has 16 amino acids. The germline V gene encodes CDR1 LNHDA and CDR2 SQIVND (reference sequence). V was trimmed by 5 bases and J by 0 bases, leaving 14 bases between them. DNA of the CDR3: TGTGCCAGTAGTTTCCCGAGAGCGAGCTCCTACAATGAGCAGTTCTTC. Protein product: CASSFPRASSYNEQFF.